Listed below are T cell receptor beta chains from one sample, sequenced in a study of blood T cell repertoires in COVID-19. Generated by immunoSEQ multiplex PCR, the TCRdb table keeps only in-frame clones and is missing some. Of some 38,000 clones in the sample, under 90% are singletons; the top ten hold more than 1.5%. Source material: peripheral blood. The receptor source for this set is a man aged 55-75 years with COVID-19, enrolled during active disease. Both conserved end residues are part of each CDR3. The D gene is left open where the match is weak. Clone sizes are given selectively: once, few, many, or a class where the clone is expanded.

>NA|TRBD1|TRBV5-4|TRBJ2-1
TGTGCCAGCAGGAAGGACAGGGGGCACTACAATGAGCAGTTCTTC
CASRKDRGHYNEQFF
>once|NA|TRBV27|TRBJ1-3
TGTGCCAGCAGTTTGAATGGGGGCCCTGGAAACACCATATATTTT
CASSLNGGPGNTIYF
>NA|TRBD1|TRBV19|TRBJ1-2
TGTGCCAGTAGTACCTGGACAGGGGGGAGAAGGGGCTACACCTTC
CASSTWTGGRRGYTF
>NA|NA|TRBV18|TRBJ1-1
TGTGCCAGCTCACCACCGAGGTCAGGGGACACTGAAGCTTTCTTT
CASSPPRSGDTEAFF
>NA|NA|TRBV5-1|TRBJ1-2
TGCGCCAGCAGCTTAGGAGCTAACTATGGCTACACCTTC
CASSLGANYGYTF
>few|NA|TRBV4-2|TRBJ2-3
TGTGCCAGCAGCCGAGGAATGTGGACAGATACGCAGTATTTT
CASSRGMWTDTQYF
>NA|NA|TRBV29-1|TRBJ1-1
TGCAGCGTTGTGGGGCAGGGGAACACTGAAGCTTTCTTT
CSVVGQGNTEAFF
>NA|NA|TRBV4-3|TRBJ2-7
TGCGCCAGCAGCCAAGCTCTCCACCAGACCTACGAGCAGTACTTC
CASSQALHQTYEQYF
>NA|NA|TRBV27|TRBJ2-3
TGTGCCAGCAGTTTATCGGCAGGGTCTTCTTTCAGGGATACGCAGTATTTT
CASSLSAGSSFRDTQYF
>NA|NA|TRBV7-9|TRBJ2-3
TGTGCCAGCAGCTTAGACGGACACGCCACAGATACGCAGTATTTT
CASSLDGHATDTQYF
>NA|NA|TRBV28|TRBJ2-7
TGTGCCAGCACCCTTACAGGCTCCTACGAGCAGTACTTC
CASTLTGSYEQYF
>NA|TRBD1|TRBV5-1|TRBJ2-2
TGCGCCAGCAGCCCGGACAGGGGCGGCACCGGGGAGCTGTTTTTT
CASSPDRGGTGELFF
>once|TRBD2|TRBV9|TRBJ2-1
TGTGCCAGCAGCGTGGGACTAGCGGGAGTGGCTGAGCAGTTCTTC
CASSVGLAGVAEQFF
>NA|TRBD1|TRBV27|TRBJ1-5
TGTGCCAGCAGCCCTGGGACAGGCCAAAATCAGCCCCAGCATTTT
CASSPGTGQNQPQHF
>NA|NA|TRBV2|TRBJ2-1
TGTGCCAGCAGTGAATCCCCGGAGCATGAGCAGTTCTTC
CASSESPEHEQFF
>NA|TRBD1|TRBV7-9|TRBJ2-7
TGTGCCAGCAGCGGGCGACAGGGATTGTACGAGCAGTACTTC
CASSGRQGLYEQYF
>few|NA|TRBV25-1|TRBJ1-3
TGTGCCAGCAGCCAGGCTGGAAACACCATATATTTT
CASSQAGNTIYF
>NA|NA|TRBV19|TRBJ1-2
TGTGCCAGTAGTATAGTTCCAGATGGCTACACCTTC
CASSIVPDGYTF
>once|NA|TRBV15|TRBJ1-6
TGTGCCACCAGCAGAGAGACCCAGGGGACGGGGAATTCACCCCTCCACTTT
CATSRETQGTGNSPLHF
>NA|TRBD2|TRBV6-4|TRBJ2-3
TGTGCCAGCAGTTCGAATAGCGGGAGTCCCACAGATACGCAGTATTTT
CASSSNSGSPTDTQYF